The 32 T cell receptor beta chains given below trace back to one sample, sequenced in a study of CD8+ T cells in alopecia areata (dated 2018 in TCRdb). The method behind the library was the immunoSEQ multiplex PCR assay. To provide template for TCR sequencing, every sample had RNA extracted and reverse transcribed into cDNA. The table comes from immuneACCESS by way of TCRdb, which keeps in-frame sequences with V and J called. Part of the clones is missing from these tables; in studies checked, under half for an unresolved V gene and the rest for unknown reasons. The sample records 200,000 to 250,000 clones, approximately 60% of which are singletons. 4.5% to 6% of the sample is held by the ten biggest clonotypes. Input material: CD8+ T cells sorted from blood. Receptors were obtained from a human donor in good health.

The rearrangement links TRBV4-2 to TRBJ1-2; no firm D call. The V end lost 4 bases, the J end lost 8 bases, and 8 bases lay between the germline ends. Germline V gene lookup returns CDR1 LGHNA and CDR2 YNFKEQ. The CDR3 has 11 amino acids. The CDR3 sequence is CASSLGEGYTF. CDR3 DNA: TGTGCCAGCAGCCTCGGAGAGGGCTACACCTTC.

This sequence joins TRBV29-1 and TRBJ2-3; unclear D gene. The CDR3 contains 14 residues. V dropped 7 bases and J dropped 5 bases, with 19 bases sitting between them. Looked up from germline, CDR1 is SQVTM and CDR2 is ANQGSEA. The CDR3 here is CSANTSPPRDTQYF. CDR3 bases: TGCAGCGCCAATACCTCGCCTCCTAGAGATACGCAGTATTTT.

CDR3 sequence (DNA): TGCAGCGTGGGACAGGGGTCGGACGAGCAGTACTTC. As protein: CSVGQGSDEQYF. The chain joins TRBV29-1 to TRBJ2-7, with TRBD1 matching 10 bases. The ends lost 6 bases at V and 5 bases at J; junction bases unmatched: 4. Germline CDR1 is SQVTM and CDR2 is ANQGSEA. The length of the CDR3 is 12 residues.

The gene calls are TRBV19 and TRBJ1-5, with D unresolved. The CDR3 loop spans 12 amino acids. Trimming took off 9 bases at V and 7 bases at J, with 13 bases between the two ends. CDR1 and CDR2 from the germline V gene are LNHDA and SQIVND (reference sequence). The CDR3 here is CASHLGPQPQHF. The CDR3 coding sequence is TGTGCCAGCCACCTAGGGCCCCAGCCCCAGCATTTT.

The chain links TRBV4-1 to TRBJ2-7; the D is unclear. Germline CDR1 is MGHRA and CDR2 is YSYEKL. The CDR3 totals 12 residues. Trimming removed 1 base at V and 6 bases at J, with 7 bases between. The CDR3 spells CASSQGSGEQYF. The CDR3 region has the DNA TGCGCCAGCAGCCAAGGTAGTGGCGAGCAGTACTTC.

The J gene is TRBJ2-2, the V gene TRBV29-1; D not resolved. V lost 6 bases to trimming and J lost 0 bases, with 8 bases between them. Per germline, CDR1 SQVTM and CDR2 ANQGSEA. This CDR3 region has 13 residues. The DNA for the CDR3 is TGCAGCGTCACTCCTACGAACACCGGGGAGCTGTTTTTT. Translation: CSVTPTNTGELFF.

This chain connects TRBV6-5 to TRBJ2-7; 9 bases are shared with TRBD1. CDR3 size: 14 residues. CDR1 MNHEY and CDR2 SVGAGI come from the germline V gene. V lost 6 bases and J lost 6; bases outside the gene matches: 9. The CDR3 here is CASRPEPTGGEQYF. CDR3 DNA sequence: TGTGCCAGCAGACCCGAACCGACAGGGGGCGAGCAGTACTTC.

This sequence joins TRBV29-1 and TRBJ2-4; maybe TRBD2 (5 bases). The germline V gene encodes CDR1 SQVTM and CDR2 ANQGSEA. Between the trimmed V and J ends, which lost 8 bases and 0 bases, there was a span of 14 bases. CDR3 length: 14 amino acids. The CDR3 loop reads CSSTPGRAKNIQYF. As DNA, the CDR3 is TGCAGCTCCACCCCGGGGAGAGCCAAAAACATTCAGTACTTC.

A few counts support this clone. V gene TRBV27 combines with J gene TRBJ2-1, with D perhaps TRBD1 (5 bases). The CDR3 contains 14 residues. Trimming removed 2 bases at V and 6 bases at J, with 11 bases between. The germline V gene has CDR1 MNHEY and CDR2 SMNVEV (reference sequence). CDR3: CASSLNPTGNEQFF. The CDR3 DNA is TGTGCCAGCAGTTTAAACCCAACAGGCAATGAGCAGTTCTTC.

The rearrangement uses TRBV29-1 and TRBJ1-1, with a tentative D call TRBD1 (5 bases). Germline V lookup: CDR1 SQVTM, CDR2 ANQGSEA. The V gene lost 0 bases and the J gene lost 10 bases, with 12 bases spanning the gap. The CDR3 runs to 12 residues. The CDR3 nucleotides are TGCAGCGTTGAAGATCTGACAGTCGGAGCTTTCTTT. Amino acids: CSVEDLTVGAFF.

The V call is TRBV15, the J call TRBJ1-1; D possibly corresponds to TRBD1 (5 bases). This CDR3 has 13 amino acids. Germline CDR1 and CDR2: LNHNV and YYDKDF (reference sequence). Trimming removed 4 bases from V and 6 bases from J, with 12 bases in between. CDR3 protein: CATSKGVVPEAFF. Written as DNA, the CDR3 is TGTGCCACCAGCAAAGGGGTGGTCCCTGAAGCTTTCTTT.

This clone was recorded a few times. V and J are TRBV19 and TRBJ1-5, with a tentative D call TRBD1 (5 bases). The CDR3 extends over 12 amino acids. Trimming pared 1 base from V and 7 bases from J, leaving 5 bases between. The V gene's germline CDR1 is LNHDA and CDR2 SQIVND (reference sequence). CDR3 sequence (DNA): TGTGCCAGTAGTATAGGGGGCCAGCCCCAGCATTTT. It yields the protein CASSIGGQPQHF.

This clone was seen a single time. The chain employs TRBV27 and TRBJ1-2, with a weak D call TRBD1 (6 bases). V shed 6 bases and J shed 2 bases, with 16 bases lying between them. Germline assignment: CDR1 MNHEY and CDR2 SMNVEV (reference sequence). The CDR3 has 15 residues. CDR3 residues: CASSPSGVPNYGYTF. The CDR3 bases are TGTGCCAGCAGCCCCTCAGGGGTTCCCAACTATGGCTACACCTTC.

The chain carries TRBV25-1 and TRBJ2-5, with TRBD2 matching over 8 bases. There are 13 residues in the CDR3. The V gene's germline CDR1 is MGHDK and CDR2 SYGVNS. Germline trimming cut 1 base from V and 5 bases from J; bases unmatched to any gene: 0. CDR3 sequence (DNA): TGTGCCAGCAGTGAATCGGGGGGGGAGACCCAGTACTTC. This translates into CASSESGGETQYF.

This chain links TRBV5-6 with TRBJ2-7; possible D gene TRBD2, 5 bases. Germline CDR1 is SGHDT and CDR2 is YYEEEE. V lost 0 bases and J lost 3, with 7 bases in between. The CDR3 totals 13 residues. This chain's CDR3 is CASSLGAVYEQYF. Here the CDR3 DNA reads TGTGCCAGCAGCTTGGGAGCGGTCTACGAGCAGTACTTC.

The V and J genes are TRBV13 and TRBJ1-4, with unresolved D. The CDR3 is 15 amino acids. CDR1 PRHDT and CDR2 FYEKMQ come from the germline V gene (reference sequence). The V end was cut by 4 bases, the J end by 5 bases, with 14 bases between. The CDR3 sequence: CASSSPRAVNEKLFF. The CDR3 nucleotides are TGTGCCAGCAGCTCCCCTCGGGCTGTGAATGAAAAACTGTTTTTT. Full variable domain (remainder filled in from reference TRBV13 and TRBJ1-4): AAGVIQSPRHLIKEKRETATLKCYPIPRHDTVYWYQQGPGQDPQFLISFYEKMQSDKGSIPDRFSAQQFSDYHSELNMSSLELGDSALYFCASSSPRAVNEKLFFGSGTQLSVL.

This clone occurred many times. This sequence joins TRBV25-1 and TRBJ1-1; no definite D call. In germline, CDR1 is MGHDK, CDR2 SYGVNS. Trimming removed 10 bases at V and 7 bases at J, with 13 bases between. The CDR3 length is 11 residues. This CDR3 is CATGQQGEAFF. CDR3 coding DNA: TGTGCCACCGGGCAACAAGGTGAAGCTTTCTTT.

The chain has TRBV5-6 and TRBJ1-1; 9 positions match TRBD1. V gave up 4 bases and J gave up 5 bases; unmatched junction bases: 3. The CDR3 has 13 residues. Germline assignment: CDR1 SGHDT and CDR2 YYEEEE. CDR3 sequence reads: CASSPGTGTEAFF. The CDR3 DNA sequence: TGTGCCAGCAGCCCGGGGACAGGGACTGAAGCTTTCTTT.

The chain carries TRBV12-5 and TRBJ2-5; perhaps D is TRBD1 or TRBD2 (6 bases each). The ends were cut back, 3 bases at V and 5 bases at J, with 16 bases in the middle. Germline V lookup: CDR1 LGHNT, CDR2 FRNRAP. CDR3 size: 15 residues. CDR3 sequence reads: CASGFDPGAGETQYF. CDR3 bases: TGTGCTAGTGGTTTCGATCCGGGGGCCGGGGAGACCCAGTACTTC.

This clone has only a few counts. V usage is TRBV14 and J usage is TRBJ1-6, with 9 positions matching TRBD1. Germline assignment: CDR1 SGHDN and CDR2 FVKESK. The junction had 11 bases not matched to a gene; V was cut back by 4 bases and J by 7 bases. The CDR3 loop spans 17 amino acids. The CDR3 region has the DNA TGTGCCAGCAGCCCACAGGGGGCTCCAGGGAGAAATTCACCCCTCCACTTT. Its protein product is CASSPQGAPGRNSPLHF. The full variable domain, its missing parts supplied by reference TRBV14 and TRBJ1-6, is EAGVTQFPSHSVIEKGQTVTLRCDPISGHDNLYWYRRVMGKEIKFLLHFVKESKQDESGMPNNRFLAERTGGTYSTLKVQPAELEDSGVYFCASSPQGAPGRNSPLHFGNGTRLTVT.

This clone appeared a few times. CDR3 sequence reads: CASSPPSRTEQFF. The CDR3 region has the DNA TGCGCCAGCAGCCCTCCTAGCCGCACTGAGCAGTTCTTC. This chain connects TRBV5-1 to TRBJ2-1; weak D call: TRBD2 (5 bases). Trimming pared 4 bases from V and 9 bases from J, leaving 14 bases between. The CDR3 runs to 13 residues. Germline values: CDR1 SGHRS, CDR2 YFSETQ.

The rearrangement uses TRBV7-9 and TRBJ2-5; no reliable D call. Per germline, CDR1 SEHNR and CDR2 FQNEAQ (reference sequence). The V and J ends lost 5 bases and 9 bases respectively, with 13 bases between them. The CDR3 is 12 amino acids. This chain's CDR3 is CASSPNNRPQYF. CDR3 bases: TGTGCCAGCAGCCCCAACAACCGGCCCCAGTACTTC.

This clone occurred a few times. The rearrangement uses TRBV6-6 and TRBJ2-2; maybe TRBD1 (5 bases). CDR3 length: 15 amino acids. V was shortened by 7 bases and J by 5 bases, with 17 bases between the two germline ends. Germline lookup yields CDR1 MNHNY and CDR2 SVGAGI (reference sequence). DNA for the CDR3: TGTGCCAGCAACGAAAGGGGCCCCGGTACCGGGGAGCTGTTTTTT. Amino acids: CASNERGPGTGELFF.

The chain combines TRBV4-1 with TRBJ1-2, with D unclear. Germline CDR1 MGHRA, CDR2 YSYEKL. CDR3 size: 15 residues. V was pared by 0 bases and J by 4 bases, with 12 bases between. As DNA, the CDR3 is TGCGCCAGCAGCCAAGAAGGAGCCCGACGCTATGGCTACACCTTC. Translation gives CASSQEGARRYGYTF.

A single count supports this clone. V usage is TRBV2 and J usage is TRBJ2-1; a weak D match, TRBD1 (5 bases). The V end was cut by 2 bases, the J end by 0 bases, with 5 bases between. CDR1 is SNHLY and CDR2 is FYNNEI in the germline V gene. This CDR3 has 14 residues. CDR3 amino acids: CASSERGSYNEQFF. The CDR3 DNA follows: TGTGCCAGCAGTGAAAGGGGCTCCTACAATGAGCAGTTCTTC.

This clone has just a few counts. The rearrangement uses TRBV6-1 and TRBJ2-3; D is possibly TRBD1 (6 bases). Trimming took off 3 bases at V and 6 bases at J, with 13 bases between the two ends. Germline V lookup: CDR1 MNHNS, CDR2 SASEGT. This CDR3 comprises 14 residues. The CDR3 region is CASSEWQGSDTQYF. CDR3 in DNA: TGTGCCAGCAGTGAGTGGCAGGGGTCCGATACGCAGTATTTT.

The chain recombines TRBV2 with TRBJ1-5; TRBD1 might be the D (6 bases). The CDR3 sequence is 14 residues long. Looked up from germline, CDR1 is SNHLY and CDR2 is FYNNEI. V gave up 3 bases and J gave up 6 bases, with 12 bases separating them. CDR3 region: CASSDQGMGQPQHF. The CDR3 DNA follows: TGTGCCAGCAGTGACCAGGGGATGGGTCAGCCCCAGCATTTT. Together with reference TRBV2 and TRBJ1-5, the CDR3 gives the full variable domain: EPEVTQTPSHQVTQMGQEVILRCVPISNHLYFYWYRQILGQKVEFLVSFYNNEISEKSEIFDDQFSVERPDGSNFTLKIRSTKLEDSAMYFCASSDQGMGQPQHFGDGTRLSIL.

Only a few counts were recorded for this clone. V gene TRBV6-6 combines with J gene TRBJ2-2; D unclear. V lost 6 bases, J lost 3 bases, and 11 bases lay in between. Germline CDR1 reads MNHNY; CDR2 reads SVGAGI (reference sequence). CDR3 length equals 14 residues. CDR3 sequence: CASRKAVYTGELFF. CDR3 DNA sequence: TGTGCCAGCAGAAAGGCAGTTTACACCGGGGAGCTGTTTTTT.

The chain carries TRBV5-4 and TRBJ2-5; weak D call: TRBD1 (5 bases). The V end lost 1 base, the J end lost 14 bases, and 18 bases lay between the germline ends. CDR3 length: 13 amino acids. Germline V gene data show CDR1 as SGHNT and CDR2 as YYREEE (reference sequence). CDR3 in DNA: TGTGCCAGCAGCTTGCTTCCGAGACAGCCGCTTTACTTC. Amino acid sequence: CASSLLPRQPLYF.

This chain links TRBV29-1 with TRBJ1-6; tentative D call: TRBD1 (6 bases). The CDR3 has 13 residues. Trimming cost V 4 bases and J 8 bases, with 12 bases left between them. Looked up from germline, CDR1 is SQVTM and CDR2 is ANQGSEA. This CDR3 is CSVGEGGDSPLHF. The CDR3 DNA follows: TGCAGCGTTGGAGAGGGGGGGGATTCACCCCTCCACTTT.

J is TRBJ2-3 and V is TRBV29-1; weak D call: TRBD2 (5 bases). The germline gives CDR1 SQVTM, CDR2 ANQGSEA. Between the trimmed V and J ends, which lost 3 bases and 2 bases, there was a span of 12 bases. The CDR3 runs to 14 residues. The CDR3 DNA follows: TGCAGCGTTGATCTGAGAGGGCACACAGATACGCAGTATTTT. It specifies CSVDLRGHTDTQYF.

This clone was seen repeatedly, ten times or more. This same CDR3 is encoded by further DNA sequences in the sample. V gene TRBV5-6 combines with J gene TRBJ2-1; D remains ambiguous. Germline V CDR1 and CDR2: SGHDT, YYEEEE. The V end lost 0 bases, the J end lost 5 bases, and 9 bases lay between the germline ends. The CDR3 has 14 amino acids. The CDR3 bases are TGTGCCAGCAGCTTGGGAGGTTTCCACAATGAGCAGTTCTTC. Translation gives CASSLGGFHNEQFF.